A selection of T cell receptor beta chains follows, all from one sample in a study of T cells in Graves' hyperthyroidism and ophthalmopathy. TCRdb processed the multiplex PCR reads anew with MiXCR; each CDR3 protein has one entry. The repertoire consists of around 720,000 distinct CDR3 sequences, with 35% occurring once and the leading ten covering 31%. The sequencing input was blood. These receptors came from a woman aged 40 to 55 with Graves' hyperthyroidism. The CDR3 runs from the conserved cysteine through the conserved F or W. A D gene is named only where the DNA matches it firmly. Clone size is stated in some rows and not others, as once, few, many or a class when expanded.

clone size: .; V gene: TRBV25-1; D gene: TRBD1; J gene: TRBJ1-6; CDR3 DNA: TGTGCCAGCAGTTTCATGACGGGACAGACTTATTCACCCCTCCACTTT; CDR3 protein: CASSFMTGQTYSPLHF
clone size: .; V gene: TRBV7-6; D gene: TRBD1; J gene: TRBJ2-2; CDR3 DNA: TGTGCCAGCAGCTTGGGGACAGGGAGAACCGGGGAGCTGTTTTTT; CDR3 protein: CASSLGTGRTGELFF
clone size: .; V gene: TRBV6-5; D gene: .; J gene: TRBJ2-7; CDR3 DNA: TGTGCCAGCAGTTACTCAAACCCACGGGACTTACCCTACGAGCAGTACTTC; CDR3 protein: CASSYSNPRDLPYEQYF
clone size: .; V gene: TRBV9; D gene: TRBD2; J gene: TRBJ2-7; CDR3 DNA: TGTGCCAGCAGCCCCAGGTGGCCTAGCGGAACCTACGAGCAGTACTTC; CDR3 protein: CASSPRWPSGTYEQYF
clone size: .; V gene: TRBV4-3; D gene: .; J gene: TRBJ2-5; CDR3 DNA: TGCGCCAGCAGCCAAGGGGTACAGGGCACCCAGTACTTC; CDR3 protein: CASSQGVQGTQYF
clone size: .; V gene: TRBV18; D gene: .; J gene: TRBJ2-5; CDR3 DNA: TGTGCCAGCTCACCGGGCTATACACAAGAGACCCAGTACTTC; CDR3 protein: CASSPGYTQETQYF
clone size: few; V gene: TRBV7-8; D gene: TRBD1; J gene: TRBJ2-2; CDR3 DNA: TGTGCCAGCAGCCCGAACAGGGGGGACACCGGGGAGCTGTTTTTT; CDR3 protein: CASSPNRGDTGELFF
clone size: .; V gene: TRBV27; D gene: .; J gene: TRBJ2-2; CDR3 DNA: .; CDR3 protein: CASSTGSGANVLTFGAGTGELFF
clone size: once; V gene: TRBV3-1; D gene: TRBD2; J gene: TRBJ2-7; CDR3 DNA: TGTGCCAGCAGCCAAGAAGGTGCGGGAGCTGAGGACGAGCAGTACTTC; CDR3 protein: CASSQEGAGAEDEQYF
clone size: many; V gene: TRBV19; D gene: .; J gene: TRBJ1-6; CDR3 DNA: TGTGCCAGTAGTCCCGCCGGGGGTTCACCCCTCCACTTT; CDR3 protein: CASSPAGGSPLHF
clone size: many; V gene: TRBV25-1; D gene: .; J gene: TRBJ1-1; CDR3 DNA: TGTGCCAGCAGTAAACACCCGAACACTGAAGCTTTCTTT; CDR3 protein: CASSKHPNTEAFF
clone size: .; V gene: TRBV10-1; D gene: TRBD2; J gene: TRBJ2-7; CDR3 DNA: TGCGCCAGCAGTGCTAGCGGGACCGCCTACGAGCAGTACTTC; CDR3 protein: CASSASGTAYEQYF
clone size: few; V gene: TRBV5-8; D gene: .; J gene: TRBJ2-7; CDR3 DNA: TGTGCCAGCAGCGGAGCGGGACAGAAAGCCTACGAGCAGTACTTC; CDR3 protein: CASSGAGQKAYEQYF
clone size: .; V gene: TRBV18; D gene: .; J gene: TRBJ2-2; CDR3 DNA: TGTGCCAGCTCATCATCAGTCCCCGGGGAGCTGTTTTTT; CDR3 protein: CASSSSVPGELFF
clone size: few; V gene: TRBV4-3; D gene: .; J gene: TRBJ2-5; CDR3 DNA: TGCGCCAGCAGCCAAGTATGGGGACTGCAAGAGACCCAGTACTTC; CDR3 protein: CASSQVWGLQETQYF
clone size: many; V gene: TRBV5-8; D gene: .; J gene: TRBJ2-7; CDR3 DNA: TGTGCCAGCAGCTTGGTGGCAGGGACGGACGAGCAGTACTTC; CDR3 protein: CASSLVAGTDEQYF
clone size: many; V gene: TRBV7-8; D gene: TRBD1; J gene: TRBJ1-5; CDR3 DNA: TGTGCCAGCAGCTTAGCGGACAGGTCCTGGATTGGCAATCAGCCCCAGCATTTT; CDR3 protein: CASSLADRSWIGNQPQHF
clone size: many; V gene: TRBV6-5; D gene: .; J gene: TRBJ2-7; CDR3 DNA: TGTGCCAGCAGTCCAGGGTTCGAGCAGTACTTC; CDR3 protein: CASSPGFEQYF
clone size: many; V gene: TRBV7-2; D gene: .; J gene: TRBJ1-3; CDR3 DNA: TGTGCCAGCAGCTTAAGCCCAGGGGGAAACACCATATATTTT; CDR3 protein: CASSLSPGGNTIYF
clone size: .; V gene: TRBV29-1; D gene: TRBD1; J gene: TRBJ2-6; CDR3 DNA: TGCAGCGTTGACCAGGGGGCGCTTGGGGCCAACGTCCTGACTTTC; CDR3 protein: CSVDQGALGANVLTF
clone size: few; V gene: TRBV10-3; D gene: .; J gene: TRBJ1-5; CDR3 DNA: TGTGCCATCAGTGTTACGGACTCCTCCAATCAGCCCCAGCATTTT; CDR3 protein: CAISVTDSSNQPQHF
clone size: .; V gene: TRBV12-3/TRBV12-4; D gene: .; J gene: TRBJ1-2; CDR3 DNA: TGTGCCAGCAGTTACGATTTCGGCTCACCGGGGGGCTACACCTTC; CDR3 protein: CASSYDFGSPGGYTF
clone size: many; V gene: TRBV6-5; D gene: .; J gene: TRBJ1-6; CDR3 DNA: TGTGCCAGCAGCCGACAGGATTCACCCCTCCACTTT; CDR3 protein: CASSRQDSPLHF
clone size: .; V gene: TRBV5-1; D gene: TRBD2; J gene: TRBJ2-7; CDR3 DNA: TGCGCCAGCACCTTGACGGGGGGTCACGAGCAGTACTTC; CDR3 protein: CASTLTGGHEQYF
clone size: few; V gene: TRBV20-1; D gene: .; J gene: TRBJ1-1; CDR3 DNA: TGCAGTGCTTGGAGGGGGGACCAGTACACTGAAGCTTTCTTT; CDR3 protein: CSAWRGDQYTEAFF
clone size: .; V gene: TRBV12-3/TRBV12-4; D gene: TRBD1; J gene: TRBJ1-2; CDR3 DNA: TGTGCCAGCAGTCCAGAGACAGGGAACTATGGCTACACCTTC; CDR3 protein: CASSPETGNYGYTF
clone size: .; V gene: TRBV20-1; D gene: .; J gene: TRBJ2-2; CDR3 DNA: TGCAGTGCTAGAGGCGAGAGGCGTGCGACTACGACCGGGGAGCTGTTTTTT; CDR3 protein: CSARGERRATTTGELFF
clone size: few; V gene: TRBV12-3/TRBV12-4; D gene: .; J gene: TRBJ2-7; CDR3 DNA: TGTGCCAGCAGCCCCAGAGAAAGGGAGTACGAGCAGTACTTC; CDR3 protein: CASSPREREYEQYF
clone size: .; V gene: TRBV28; D gene: .; J gene: TRBJ1-2; CDR3 DNA: TGTGCCAGCAGTTTGGGTTCCTTCTTGGGCTACACCTTC; CDR3 protein: CASSLGSFLGYTF
clone size: many; V gene: TRBV7-9; D gene: .; J gene: TRBJ2-5; CDR3 DNA: TGTGCCAGCGGCCGTCAAGAGACCCAGTACTTC; CDR3 protein: CASGRQETQYF
clone size: few; V gene: TRBV5-8; D gene: .; J gene: TRBJ2-2; CDR3 DNA: TGTGCCAGCAGCTTCCGTTTGGGGGAGCTGTTTTTT; CDR3 protein: CASSFRLGELFF
clone size: many; V gene: TRBV7-2; D gene: .; J gene: TRBJ2-5; CDR3 DNA: TGTGCCAGCAGCCTCAACCAAGGACAGAAGGGGACCCAGTACTTC; CDR3 protein: CASSLNQGQKGTQYF
clone size: few; V gene: TRBV20-1; D gene: .; J gene: TRBJ2-7; CDR3 DNA: TGCAGTGCCAGGGGCATAGCGGGTTACGAGCAGTACTTC; CDR3 protein: CSARGIAGYEQYF
clone size: few; V gene: TRBV7-2; D gene: .; J gene: TRBJ2-6; CDR3 DNA: TGTGCCAGCAGCTTATGGAGCCCCGGATTGAGTTCTGGGGCCAACGTCCTGACTTTC; CDR3 protein: CASSLWSPGLSSGANVLTF
clone size: .; V gene: TRBV20-1; D gene: .; J gene: TRBJ1-1; CDR3 DNA: TGCAGTGCTAGAGATGAGGTGGGCATTTCGATTGAGAAACCTGAAGCTTTCTTT; CDR3 protein: CSARDEVGISIEKPEAFF